One and the same sample provided the 29 T cell receptor beta chains below, sequenced in a study of T-cell reconstitution after alpha-beta-depleted transplantation in children. Unique molecular identifiers were built into the TCRbeta library. TCRdb reprocessed the PCR reads with MiXCR, giving one entry per CDR3 protein. The sample includes around 960,000 distinct CDR3 sequences, 25% to 35% seen only once; the top ten take under 30%. Source: PBMCs, mostly from graft donor cells, taken 360 days after TCRalphabeta/CD19-depleted stem cell transplant. The receptors originated from a boy younger than two who had a stem cell transplant for SCID, so the T cells may come from the graft donor.

V gene TRBV5-1 combines with J gene TRBJ1-1; 10 bases line up with TRBD1. Germline V CDR1 and CDR2: SGHRS, YFSETQ. The J segment lost 4 bases and the V segment lost 4 bases, leaving 10 bases of the junction unmatched. This CDR3 is 16 amino acids long. CDR3 nucleotides: TGCGCCAGCAGCGAGGACAGGGGGACCCTGCTCACTGAAGCTTTCTTT. This translates into CASSEDRGTLLTEAFF.

In its sample, this clonotype was seen a few times. V and J are TRBV5-1 and TRBJ2-1; D might be TRBD1 (5 bases). This CDR3 comprises 12 residues. Germline V CDR1 and CDR2: SGHRS, YFSETQ. Trimming cost V 0 bases and J 15 bases, with 13 bases left between them. CDR3 loop: CASSLGGSFRFF. CDR3 DNA: TGCGCCAGCAGCTTGGGGGGCTCTTTTAGGTTCTTC.

The chain recombines TRBV20-1 with TRBJ2-2; no firm D call. Germline loops: CDR1 DFQATT, CDR2 SNEGSKA (reference sequence). CDR3 length: 12 residues. The ends were cut back, 3 bases at V and 4 bases at J, with 6 bases in the middle. CDR3 nucleotide sequence: TGCAGTGCTAGTCCAGGCACCGGGGAGCTGTTTTTT. This codes for CSASPGTGELFF.

The CDR3 nucleotides are TGTGCCAGCAGGATCAATGAGCAGTTCTTC. Translation: CASRINEQFF. The chain combines TRBV2 with TRBJ2-1; D call uncertain. V was clipped by 6 bases and J by 6 bases, with 3 bases between them. This CDR3 has 10 residues. Germline V gene data show CDR1 as SNHLY and CDR2 as FYNNEI.

V gene TRBV6-5 combines with J gene TRBJ1-2; D not certain. Trimming left V 2 bases short and J 6 bases short, with 10 bases between. The CDR3 consists of 13 residues. Germline V CDR1 and CDR2: MNHEY, SVGAGI. The CDR3 coding sequence is TGTGCCAGCAGTTACCACGAGTGGGATGGCTACACCTTC. The encoded protein is CASSYHEWDGYTF.

The rearrangement joins TRBV10-3 to TRBJ2-2, with 9 bases aligning to TRBD1. CDR3 length: 15 residues. CDR1 and CDR2 (germline): ENHRY, SYGVKD. The V and J ends lost 6 bases and 5 bases, in that order; junction bases with no gene match: 7. CDR3: CAISATGGETGELFF. Here the CDR3 DNA reads TGTGCCATCAGCGCGACAGGGGGGGAGACCGGGGAGCTGTTTTTT.

This clonotype was seen a few times. J is TRBJ2-1 and V is TRBV10-3; tentative D call: TRBD2 (6 bases). The CDR3 length is 13 residues. The germline V gene encodes CDR1 ENHRY and CDR2 SYGVKD. V was cut by 8 bases and J by 7 bases, with 15 bases left in between. The CDR3 is CAIHHPGDNEQFF. In DNA, the CDR3 is TGTGCCATCCACCACCCGGGAGATAATGAGCAGTTCTTC.

This clonotype occurred a few times. J is TRBJ2-2 and V is TRBV9; D remains ambiguous. Per germline, CDR1 SGDLS and CDR2 YYNGEE. V was clipped by 0 bases and J by 4 bases, with 13 bases between them. The CDR3 sequence is 16 residues long. CDR3 in DNA: TGTGCCAGCAGCGTAGCTCTAGGTATCGGCACCGGGGAGCTGTTTTTT. Translated, it gives CASSVALGIGTGELFF.

This clonotype showed up just a few times. The V gene is TRBV14, the J gene TRBJ1-4; no clear D gene. The V end was cut by 2 bases, the J end by 7 bases, with 11 bases between. CDR1 is SGHDN, CDR2 FVKESK, per germline. The CDR3 covers 14 residues. For the CDR3, the DNA is TGTGCCAGCAGCCAACCAAGCTGGAGTGAAAAACTGTTTTTT. It translates to CASSQPSWSEKLFF.

This clonotype was seen more than once but under ten times. This chain uses TRBV20-1 with TRBJ1-4, with 9 bases identical to TRBD1. Losses at the gene ends were 3 bases for V and 7 bases for J; bases not matched to a gene: 12. CDR1 is DFQATT and CDR2 is SNEGSKA in the germline V gene (reference sequence). The CDR3 extends over 16 amino acids. CDR3 DNA: TGCAGTGCTAGGCGCCCTGGACAGGGGACGGGTGAAAAACTGTTTTTT. It codes for CSARRPGQGTGEKLFF.

The CDR3 DNA follows: TGTGCCAGCAGTTTCCGCGGAGAGGGAAATGAGCAGTTCTTC. Protein sequence: CASSFRGEGNEQFF. The chain couples TRBV12-3 or TRBV12-4 to TRBJ2-1; D perhaps matches TRBD2 (5 bases). V was trimmed by 3 bases and J by 7 bases, leaving 13 bases between them. CDR3 length: 14 amino acids.

This clonotype was seen only a few times. The chain joins TRBV5-1 to TRBJ2-2; TRBD1 agrees at 7 bases. The CDR3 has 16 residues. V trimming: 4 bases; J trimming: 4 bases; junction bases outside the gene matches: 10. The germline gives CDR1 SGHRS, CDR2 YFSETQ. The CDR3 loop reads CASSLGPTGTTGELFF. The CDR3 DNA reads TGCGCCAGCAGCCTTGGGCCGACAGGGACCACCGGGGAGCTGTTTTTT.

This clonotype was picked up a small number of times. CDR3 sequence: CSARLPTGAPGNSPLHF. The CDR3 region has the DNA TGCAGTGCTAGACTCCCGACAGGGGCGCCGGGTAATTCACCCCTCCACTTT. The rearrangement uses TRBV20-1 and TRBJ1-6; 8 bases are a match to TRBD1. From germline, CDR1 is DFQATT and CDR2 SNEGSKA (reference sequence). Trimming at V came to 2 bases and at J to 6 bases, leaving 12 bases not matched to a gene. The CDR3 runs to 17 residues.

This chain connects TRBV28 to TRBJ2-5, with 10 bases lining up with TRBD1. Germline CDR1 and CDR2: MDHEN and SYDVKM. The CDR3 is made up of 15 amino acids. Trimming took 6 bases from V and 1 from J; bases not matched to a gene: 5. The CDR3 DNA sequence: TGTGCCAGCAGAGAAGACAGGGGGCGCCAAGAGACCCAGTACTTC. Protein product: CASREDRGRQETQYF.

The V call is TRBV12-3 or TRBV12-4, the J call TRBJ2-1, with TRBD1 identical over 10 bases. The CDR3 is 15 amino acids. Unmatched junction bases numbered 4, after V lost 3 bases and J lost 5 bases. This CDR3 is CASSFIGTGDNEQFF. The CDR3 DNA reads as TGTGCCAGCAGTTTTATCGGGACAGGGGACAATGAGCAGTTCTTC.

V and J are TRBV5-8 and TRBJ1-1; D ambiguous. The CDR3 has 13 residues. CDR1 is SGHTS, CDR2 YDEGEE, per germline. Between the trimmed V and J ends, which lost 5 bases and 4 bases, there was a span of 12 bases. DNA for the CDR3: TGTGCCAGCAGTTCATACGGCCTCACTGAAGCTTTCTTT. Amino acids: CASSSYGLTEAFF.

This clonotype was seen a few times. The V gene is TRBV5-6, the J gene TRBJ2-7; the D gene is possibly TRBD2 (6 bases). Germline CDR1 is SGHDT and CDR2 is YYEEEE. V lost 2 bases, J lost 3 bases, and 12 bases lay in between. CDR3 length: 14 residues. The CDR3 region has the DNA TGTGCCAGCAGCTTAGGAGGGTACCACTACGAGCAGTACTTC. Translation gives CASSLGGYHYEQYF.

V is TRBV5-1 and J is TRBJ1-4; D might be TRBD1 (6 bases). Trimming stripped 0 bases from V and 3 bases from J, with 12 bases between. Germline loops: CDR1 SGHRS, CDR2 YFSETQ. This CDR3 has 16 amino acids. This CDR3 reads CASSLVTGTANEKLFF. The CDR3 DNA reads TGCGCCAGCAGCTTGGTCACAGGGACGGCTAATGAAAAACTGTTTTTT. Together with reference TRBV5-1 and TRBJ1-4, the CDR3 gives the full variable domain: KAGVTQTPRYLIKTRGQQVTLSCSPISGHRSVSWYQQTPGQGLQFLFEYFSETQRNKGNFPGRFSGRQFSNSRSEMNVSTLELGDSALYLCASSLVTGTANEKLFFGSGTQLSVL.

The table lists this clonotype with a few counts. The V call is TRBV6-5, the J call TRBJ2-3; D uncertain. Per the germline V gene, CDR1 is MNHEY and CDR2 is SVGAGI. The CDR3 is made up of 13 amino acids. Trimming removed 0 bases at V and 7 bases at J, with 8 bases between. This CDR3 is CASSYSVSHTQYF. The CDR3 DNA reads as TGTGCCAGCAGTTACTCGGTCAGCCATACGCAGTATTTT.

V is TRBV5-1 and J is TRBJ2-5; TRBD1 agrees at 9 bases. V lost 3 bases to trimming and J lost 4 bases; unmatched junction nucleotides: 10. This CDR3 comprises 16 residues. Germline loops: CDR1 SGHRS, CDR2 YFSETQ. The CDR3: CASSSTGGRSGETQYF. CDR3 nucleotide sequence: TGCGCCAGCAGCTCCACAGGGGGCAGGAGCGGAGAGACCCAGTACTTC.

The chain combines TRBV5-1 with TRBJ1-6; the D gene is possibly TRBD1 (6 bases). Germline V lookup: CDR1 SGHRS, CDR2 YFSETQ. The CDR3 is 14 residues long. V was shortened by 0 bases and J by 15 bases, with 16 bases between the two germline ends. CDR3 coding DNA: TGCGCCAGCAGCTTGGAACAGGGCAATGGACTCCTCCACTTT. Protein sequence: CASSLEQGNGLLHF.

The chain joins TRBV7-9 to TRBJ1-1; 7 positions match TRBD1. The CDR3 spans 14 residues. With 3 bases clipped from V and 4 bases from J, the junction kept 5 bases outside the gene matches. The germline gives CDR1 SEHNR, CDR2 FQNEAQ (reference sequence). The CDR3 nucleotides read TGTGCCAGCAGCTTCGCACAGGGGTCCACTGAAGCTTTCTTT. Its protein product is CASSFAQGSTEAFF.

This clonotype was found a few times. This chain uses TRBV7-8 with TRBJ1-2; 8 nucleotides line up with TRBD1. Unmatched junction bases numbered 18, after V lost 2 bases and J lost 4 bases. Germline loops: CDR1 SGHVS, CDR2 FQNEAQ. The CDR3 has 19 amino acids. The CDR3 is CASSLLAWAQGAQVYGYTF. In DNA, the CDR3 is TGTGCCAGCAGCTTATTAGCTTGGGCGCAGGGGGCGCAGGTCTATGGCTACACCTTC. The full variable domain, with the rest looked up from reference TRBV7-8 and TRBJ1-2, is GAGVSQSPRYKVAKRGQDVALRCDPISGHVSLFWYQQALGQGPEFLTYFQNEAQLDKSGLPSDRFFAERPEGSVSTLKIQRTQQEDSAVYLCASSLLAWAQGAQVYGYTFGSGTRLTVV.

This clonotype appeared a few times. The V call is TRBV12-3 or TRBV12-4, the J call TRBJ1-1; D unresolved. The germline V and J ends were trimmed by 3 bases and 4 bases, with 6 bases remaining between them. The CDR3 spans 12 residues. The DNA of the CDR3 is TGTGCCAGCAGTTTGACGGTCACTGAAGCTTTCTTT. Translating it yields CASSLTVTEAFF.

In this sample, this clonotype turned up a few times. This chain uses TRBV5-1 with TRBJ2-7; perhaps TRBD2 as D (5 bases). This CDR3 has 11 amino acids. Trimming stripped 6 bases from V and 3 bases from J, with 7 bases between. The V gene's germline CDR1 is SGHRS and CDR2 YFSETQ. The CDR3 DNA follows: TGCGCCAGCAACGGGGACTACGAGCAGTACTTC. Amino acid sequence: CASNGDYEQYF. The complete variable domain, with remaining parts taken from reference TRBV5-1 and TRBJ2-7, reads KAGVTQTPRYLIKTRGQQVTLSCSPISGHRSVSWYQQTPGQGLQFLFEYFSETQRNKGNFPGRFSGRQFSNSRSEMNVSTLELGDSALYLCASNGDYEQYFGPGTRLTVT.

This clonotype has only a few counts. The gene calls are TRBV20-1 and TRBJ2-7; D is ambiguous. The V gene lost 0 bases and the J gene lost 2 bases, with 14 bases spanning the gap. Germline V gene lookup returns CDR1 DFQATT and CDR2 SNEGSKA (reference sequence). This CDR3 region has 15 residues. Here the CDR3 DNA reads TGCAGTGCTAGAGATTCAACTCTCAGCCCCTACGAGCAGTACTTC. Amino acid sequence: CSARDSTLSPYEQYF.

As regards this clonotype: The conserved phenylalanine or tryptophan is not found at the CDR3 terminus, so this likely reflects a read error. The gene calls are TRBV7-9 and TRBJ1-2, with D hard to call. Germline assignment: CDR1 SEHNR and CDR2 FQNEAQ (reference sequence). The CDR3 spans 16 residues. V shed 1 base and J shed 2 bases, with 14 bases lying between them. Written as DNA, the CDR3 is TGTGCCAGCAGCTTAGGTACAGTTGCCCCCAACTATGGCTACACCTGC. Translating gives CASSLGTVAPNYGYTC.

This clonotype was observed a few times. The V call is TRBV12-3 or TRBV12-4, the J call TRBJ1-6, with 9 bases aligning to TRBD1. With 5 bases clipped from V and 4 bases from J, the junction kept 3 bases outside the gene matches. The CDR3 length is 15 residues. In nucleotides, the CDR3 is TGTGCCAGCAGTATACAGGGGGCGTATAATTCACCCCTCCACTTT. It specifies CASSIQGAYNSPLHF.

The chain joins TRBV2 to TRBJ2-2; D is perhaps TRBD2 (5 bases). Germline CDR1 is SNHLY and CDR2 is FYNNEI. CDR3 length equals 15 residues. V lost 1 base to trimming and J lost 4 bases, with 10 bases between them. The CDR3 DNA sequence: TGTGCCAGCAGTGAAGGGCGTGGGAGCACCGGGGAGCTGTTTTTT. It encodes CASSEGRGSTGELFF.